Listed here are 3 T cell receptor beta chains from one sample, sequenced in a study of T cells in Graves' hyperthyroidism and ophthalmopathy. The TCR beta CDR3 regions underwent amplification using RNA transcripts as the source. RT-PCR in the first round (using the HTBI primer set) targeted the TCR CDR3. TCRdb itself ran the multiplex PCR reads through MiXCR, one entry per CDR3 protein. The sample includes 300,000 to 450,000 distinct CDR3 sequences, roughly 17% of them seen just once. The specimen was blood. The origin of the receptors is a woman in her thirties with Graves' hyperthyroidism that later progressed to Graves' ophthalmopathy.

At least ten counts were recorded for this clonotype. V is TRBV5-1 and J is TRBJ1-1; no clear D gene. Germline loops: CDR1 SGHRS, CDR2 YFSETQ. V lost 0 bases and J lost 0, with 6 bases in between. The CDR3 is made up of 14 amino acids. CDR3 residues: CASSLAAVNTEAFF. In DNA, the CDR3 is TGCGCCAGCAGCTTGGCCGCGGTGAACACTGAAGCTTTCTTT.

The chain links TRBV5-1 to TRBJ2-1; TRBD2 agrees at 14 bases. After removal of 0 bases from V and 7 bases from J, the junction contained 12 bases not matched to a gene. CDR3 length: 19 amino acids. Germline CDR1 is SGHRS and CDR2 is YFSETQ. CDR3 nucleotide sequence: TGCGCCAGCAGCTTGGGGACTAGCGGGAGGCTCACCTTGTGGAATGAGCAGTTCTTC. As protein: CASSLGTSGRLTLWNEQFF.

In its sample, this clonotype was seen many times. The V and J genes are TRBV27 and TRBJ2-3; 7 bases fit TRBD2. The germline V gene encodes CDR1 MNHEY and CDR2 SMNVEV (reference sequence). This CDR3 is built from 16 residues. V was pared by 5 bases and J by 0 bases, with 8 bases of the junction left unmatched. The CDR3, as DNA: TGTGCCAGCAGTGGGCTAGCGGTCCTTAGCACAGATACGCAGTATTTT. Translation: CASSGLAVLSTDTQYF.